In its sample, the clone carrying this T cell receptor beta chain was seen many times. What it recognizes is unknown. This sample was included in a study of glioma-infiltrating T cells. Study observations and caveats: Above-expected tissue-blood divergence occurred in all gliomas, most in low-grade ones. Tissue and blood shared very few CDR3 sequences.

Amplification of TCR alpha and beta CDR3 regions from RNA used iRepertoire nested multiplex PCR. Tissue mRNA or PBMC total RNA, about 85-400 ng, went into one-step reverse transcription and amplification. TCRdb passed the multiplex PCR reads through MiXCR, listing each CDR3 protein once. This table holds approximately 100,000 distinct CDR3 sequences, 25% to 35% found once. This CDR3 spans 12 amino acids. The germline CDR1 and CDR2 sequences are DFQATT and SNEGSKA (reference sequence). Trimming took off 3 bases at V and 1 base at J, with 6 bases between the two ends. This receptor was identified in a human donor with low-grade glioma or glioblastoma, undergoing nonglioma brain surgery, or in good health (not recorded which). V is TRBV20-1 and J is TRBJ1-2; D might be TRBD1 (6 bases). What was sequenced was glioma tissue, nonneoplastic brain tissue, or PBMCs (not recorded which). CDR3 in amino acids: CSARDSNYGYTF. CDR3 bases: TGCAGTGCTAGGGACAGTAACTATGGCTACACCTTC.